This TCR beta chain is from a study of neurological immune-mediated disorders. The wider study: Secondary progressive cases numbered 3 among the roughly 34 multiple sclerosis patients, while the other 31 were relapsing-remitting.

At least ten counts were recorded for this clonotype. What it recognizes is unknown. Regarding the study as a whole: On phylogenetic grouping, the repertoires of 18 of 34 multiple sclerosis patients fell within one related-CDR3 cluster, constituting a possible signature. None of the CDR3 amino acid sequences in expanded clones turned up in more than one subject, which points to private repertoires in all groups.

Germline lookup yields CDR1 SGHRS and CDR2 YFSETQ. V gave up 0 bases and J gave up 4 bases, with 10 bases separating them. The CDR3 consists of 15 residues. Each CDR3 protein gets one entry after TCRdb re-called the 5' RACE reads with MiXCR. Altogether some 66,000 distinct CDR3 sequences are present, less than 5.5% being singletons, with the ten largest covering 6.9%. What was sequenced was PBMCs. The source is a man aged 25-45 years with multiple sclerosis. This sequence joins TRBV5-1 and TRBJ1-4, with a weak D call TRBD1 (5 bases). The CDR3 nucleotides are TGCGCCAGCAGCTTGGAGGGGCAGAGTAATGAAAAACTGTTTTTT. Translating gives CASSLEGQSNEKLFF.